This T cell receptor (beta chain) originates from a study of CD8 T cells in Susac syndrome. Study context: Roughly 8 of the sequenced Susac syndrome patients were in remission, and 5 or 6 had active disease.

This CDR3 is 14 amino acids long. The V gene lost 8 bases and the J gene lost 2 bases, with 16 bases spanning the gap. Random hexamers primed reverse transcription of about 0.45 to 1 ug RNA. With immunoSEQ multiplex PCR, TCR beta CDR3 was amplified across 54 Vbeta and 13 Jbeta. Using its own MiXCR run on the immunoSEQ multiplex PCR reads, TCRdb lists one record per CDR3 protein. This table holds about 120,000 distinct CDR3 sequences, about 94% found once. As judged by recently defined diagnostic criteria, patients with Susac syndrome had definite or probable disease. The TCR sequence derives from a human donor with Susac syndrome. The specimen was CD8+ T cells from PBMCs. J is TRBJ2-7 and V is TRBV12-3 or TRBV12-4; possible D gene TRBD1, 5 bases. CDR3 amino acids: CASSLPGRAYEQYF. The CDR3 DNA is TGTGCCAGCTCTTTGCCGGGCAGGGCCTACGAGCAGTACTTC.